A single sample gave rise to the 4 T cell receptor beta chains below, sequenced in a study of response to subunit inactivated influenza vaccine. TCRdb independently ran MiXCR on the RT-PCR reads; one entry per CDR3 protein. The data show hundreds of thousands of distinct CDR3 sequences, with more than 15% seen just once and around 10% held by the top ten. The input for sequencing was PBMCs from blood, taken 11 to 12 days after vaccination. These receptors were obtained from a man between 50 and 59 years old who received an inactivated influenza vaccine.

A single count supports this clonotype. The chain carries TRBV28 and TRBJ2-2; 7 bases agree with TRBD1. Trimming removed 1 base from V and 4 bases from J; junction bases left unmatched: 6. This CDR3 has 16 residues. CDR1 and CDR2 from the germline V gene are MDHEN and SYDVKM. CDR3 sequence (DNA): TGTGCCAGCAGTTTATCCTACAGGGGCAGCACCGGGGAGCTGTTTTTT. This encodes CASSLSYRGSTGELFF.

The chain joins TRBV4-3 to TRBJ2-1; D is unclear. V was clipped by 0 bases and J by 5 bases, with 8 bases between them. CDR1 is LGHNA, CDR2 YSLEER, per germline. This CDR3 spans 14 amino acids. This CDR3 reads CASSQEWRDNEQFF. The CDR3 nucleotides read TGCGCCAGCAGCCAAGAGTGGAGAGACAATGAGCAGTTCTTC.

This clonotype came up a few times. The V call is TRBV28, the J call TRBJ2-2; D is possibly TRBD1 or TRBD2 (5 bases each). Trimming took 3 bases from V and 10 from J, leaving 12 bases between them. Per the germline V gene, CDR1 is MDHEN and CDR2 is SYDVKM. This CDR3 comprises 13 residues. The CDR3 loop is CASSFSGPPELFF. CDR3 coding DNA: TGTGCCAGCAGTTTCTCGGGACCGCCGGAGCTGTTTTTT. The full variable domain, in which reference TRBV28 and TRBJ2-2 provide the parts outside the CDR3, is DVKVTQSSRYLVKRTGEKVFLECVQDMDHENMFWYRQDPGLGLRLIYFSYDVKMKEKGDIPEGYSVSREKKERFSLILESASTNQTSMYLCASSFSGPPELFFGEGSRLTVL.

This clonotype showed up just a few times. A junction boundary mismatches the germline segment, possibly from a read error. Written as DNA, the CDR3 is TGCAGTGCTAGTGCCGGGGGGCTAGCGGGAGGGTTTGTTTTC. Protein: CSASAGGLAGGFVF. The genes are TRBV20-1 and TRBJ2-1; the match to TRBD2 covers 12 bases. CDR3 length: 14 amino acids. Germline assignment: CDR1 DFQATT and CDR2 SNEGSKA (reference sequence).